This note documents a single T cell receptor (beta chain) sequence. This clonotype was counted many times. The antigen this receptor binds is unknown. No base-level quality is on record; no much larger clone is a single base apart. V is clipped by 6 bases and J by 3 bases, and the sequence between their germline boundaries is 21 bases long. Measured from the cysteine to the valine, the CDR3 is 16 residues long. Just CDR3 DNA is preserved here, 48 bases in frame from base 1. Reading the germline V gene gives CDR1 MNHNS and CDR2 SASEGT. TCR cDNA was synthesized by 5'RACE template switching, which introduced a universal primer site and unique molecular identifiers. Priming for cDNA synthesis came from both the TCR alpha and TCR beta constant segments. Two PCR steps were used to amplify libraries, with sample barcodes and sequencing adapters being added in the second step. Sequencing of libraries was done on Illumina HiSeq 2500 (2x100 bp) or NovaSeq (2x150 bp). Processing in the source paper ran as follows. MIGEC was used to demultiplex reads and collapse the reads into UMI consensus sequences, and MiXCR was used for V(D)J alignment. Using edgeR on replicate PBMC samples, clonotypes were called vaccine-responding if FDR was below 0.01 and the log2 fold change was above 5 up to day 15. Bulk clonotypes were assigned CD4 or CD8 identity according to which sequenced CD4 or CD8 repertoire held them at higher abundance. The public reads were reprocessed in TCRdb via fastp at Q25 and MiXCR, keeping in-frame beta chains. A single entry per CDR3 protein holds the most common genes and DNA from its merged rows. V and J calls and clone size were set by TCRdb, not the authors. The sample records a few hundred thousand distinct CDR3 sequences, roughly a sixth of which are singletons. The ten largest make up about 18% of the sample.

The data stem from a study of T cells after yellow fever vaccination (dated by TCRdb to 2018 to 2020). Regarding the study in general: The SMART-Seq v4 Ultra Low Input RNA kit was used to prepare libraries from fractions with low cell numbers. Blood samples were taken at several timepoints before and after primary and secondary immunization, and bulk PBMC replicates and cell subsets were isolated. Two healthy male donors, one aged 18 to 30 and one aged 30 to 40 years, made up the cohort. To follow T-cell clones before and after both primary and booster YFV17D yellow fever vaccination, bulk TCR alpha and beta repertoires underwent longitudinal sequencing.

Sample treatment or condition, as interpreted from the label and publication: live attenuated yellow fever vaccine strain. At every blood-draw timepoint, two biological replicates of bulk PBMCs were collected. A standard Ficoll-Paque protocol was used to isolate PBMCs from peripheral blood. TriZol was used to extract RNA from bulk PBMCs, from CD4 and CD8 fractions, and from dextramer-positive and dextramer-negative fractions. The research as a whole found: Because abundant contaminating clonotypes from the bulk population could be contained in FACS-sorted repertoires, computational filtering was required. Compared with the primary T-cell response, the secondary T-cell response was faster but weaker, reaching its peak on day 5 rather than on day 15. Because only two donors were included in the study, the extent to which the findings can be generalized is limited. Most clones expanded after primary vaccination (almost 97% of CD4 and around nine tenths of CD8) were re-detected after the booster, suggesting that broad memory maintenance occurred. A small share of clonotypes occurred in both CD4 and CD8 compartments, likely arising from convergent recombination.

This specimen was PBMCs, taken 5 days after the first yellow fever vaccination. The clonotype was recovered from a man in his late teens or twenties who received the YFV17D yellow fever vaccine. The receptor chain draws on TRBV6-1 and TRBJ2-7; the D gene is perhaps TRBD1, on 6 matching bases. The encoded CDR3 is CASSLHPGTGNYEQYV. The nucleotides read TGTGCCAGCAGCCTTCATCCCGGAACAGGGAACTACGAGCAGTACGTC.